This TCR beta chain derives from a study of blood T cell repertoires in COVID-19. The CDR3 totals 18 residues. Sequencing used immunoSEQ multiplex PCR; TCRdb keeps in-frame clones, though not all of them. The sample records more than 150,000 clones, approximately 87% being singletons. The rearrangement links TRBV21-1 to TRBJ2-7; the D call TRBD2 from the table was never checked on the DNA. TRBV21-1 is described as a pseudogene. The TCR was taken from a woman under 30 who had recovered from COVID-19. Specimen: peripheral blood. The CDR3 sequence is CASSKGFYARRSSYEQYV. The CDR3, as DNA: TGTGCCAGCAGCAAAGGTTTTTACGCCCGGAGATCCTCCTACGAGCAGTACGTC.